These 15 T cell receptor beta chains share one sample of origin, sequenced in a study of T cells in Graves' hyperthyroidism and ophthalmopathy. RNA transcripts gave rise to amplified TCR beta CDR3 regions. A first-round RT-PCR of the TCR CDR3 used the HTBI primer set. TCRdb itself ran the multiplex PCR reads through MiXCR, one entry per CDR3 protein. In the table there are under 350,000 distinct CDR3 sequences, about an eighth of which are singletons. The specimen was blood. The receptors stem from a woman aged 30 to 39 with Graves' hyperthyroidism that later progressed to Graves' ophthalmopathy.

This clonotype turned up a few times. The V and J genes are TRBV30 and TRBJ1-4; possibly TRBD1 for D (6 bases). Germline V gene sequence: CDR1 GTSNPN, CDR2 SVGIG (reference sequence). Trimming left V 2 bases short and J 2 bases short, with 15 bases between. The CDR3 contains 16 residues. The DNA for the CDR3 is TGTGCCTGGAGTTCCCCCGGGGGCCCGACTAATGAAAAACTGTTTTTT. This translates into CAWSSPGGPTNEKLFF.

There are a few counts of this clonotype. This rearrangement joins TRBV20-1 to TRBJ2-3, with D perhaps matching TRBD2 (6 bases). The CDR3 consists of 10 residues. The V gene lost 6 bases and the J gene lost 6 bases, with 7 bases spanning the gap. Germline V gives CDR1 DFQATT, CDR2 SNEGSKA (reference sequence). The CDR3 loop is CSAGGDTQYF. The CDR3 coding sequence is TGCAGTGCCGGGGGTGATACGCAGTATTTT.

This clonotype was seen at least ten times. The rearrangement uses TRBV28 and TRBJ2-5; D call uncertain. This CDR3 has 15 residues. Trimming stripped 5 bases from V and 3 bases from J, with 16 bases between. Germline-derived CDR1 and CDR2 are MDHEN and SYDVKM. In DNA, the CDR3 is TGTGCCAGCAGTCCCACCGGACGGTTCGAAGAGACCCAGTACTTC. Protein product: CASSPTGRFEETQYF.

This clonotype has more than one count but fewer than ten. This rearrangement joins TRBV20-1 to TRBJ1-1; maybe TRBD1 (6 bases). The germline V gene encodes CDR1 DFQATT and CDR2 SNEGSKA (reference sequence). V lost 1 base, J lost 8 bases, and 11 bases lay in between. The CDR3 is made up of 12 amino acids. The DNA of the CDR3 is TGCAGTGCTAGAGGGACAGCCACCGAAGCTTTCTTT. It encodes CSARGTATEAFF.

This clonotype occurred many times. V usage is TRBV28 and J usage is TRBJ2-3; D not certain. CDR1 and CDR2 from the germline V gene are MDHEN and SYDVKM. The CDR3 covers 13 residues. With 6 bases removed from V and 3 bases from J, the gap between germline ends came to 10 bases. The CDR3 loop reads CASSRPETDTQYF. Here the CDR3 DNA reads TGTGCCAGCAGCCGCCCGGAGACAGATACGCAGTATTTT.

This clonotype has only one observation. This chain joins TRBV3-1 and TRBJ1-2; possible D gene TRBD1, 5 bases. Trimming pared 1 base from V and 8 bases from J, leaving 8 bases between. The CDR3 length is 12 residues. The germline V gene has CDR1 LGHDT and CDR2 YNNKEL (reference sequence). CDR3 amino acids: CASSQAGLGYTF. CDR3 DNA: TGTGCCAGCAGCCAAGCAGGGCTGGGCTACACCTTC.

In DNA, the CDR3 is TGTGCCAGCAGCTGGCAGGGGGCTGCAACTAATGAAAAACTGTTTTTT. Translating it yields CASSWQGAATNEKLFF. The chain employs TRBV7-2 and TRBJ1-4, with 8 positions matching TRBD1. Germline assignment: CDR1 SGHTA and CDR2 FQGNSA. This CDR3 is 16 amino acids long. J was trimmed by 0 bases and V by 4 bases; bases with no gene match: 4.

As regards this clonotype: One base away lies a much larger clone, so this may be a sequencing read error. The chain uses TRBV9 and TRBJ1-2, with D tentatively TRBD1 (6 bases). This CDR3 spans 15 amino acids. Trimming removed 2 bases from V and 7 bases from J, with 18 bases in between. Germline CDR1 is SGDLS and CDR2 is YYNGEE. Here the CDR3 reads CASSVYQGFGCGYTF. Here the CDR3 DNA reads TGTGCCAGCAGCGTTTACCAGGGGTTCGGCTGTGGCTACACCTTC. Full variable domain (outside the CDR3, taken from reference TRBV9 and TRBJ1-2): DSGVTQTPKHLITATGQRVTLRCSPRSGDLSVYWYQQSLDQGLQFLIQYYNGEERAKGNILERFSAQQFPDLHSELNLSSLELGDSALYFCASSVYQGFGCGYTFGSGTRLTVV.

In this sample, this clonotype turned up a few times. The gene calls are TRBV10-2 and TRBJ2-2; D may match TRBD1 or TRBD2 (5 bases each). The CDR3 spans 14 residues. V was trimmed by 6 bases and J by 8 bases, leaving 16 bases between them. Germline-derived CDR1 and CDR2 are WSHSY and SAAADI. The CDR3 DNA reads TGCGCCAGCAGCCCCGGGGCCCCCGCGGGGGAGCTGTTTTTT. This translates into CASSPGAPAGELFF.

This rearrangement joins TRBV28 to TRBJ1-5; D is ambiguous. The CDR3 totals 13 residues. Trimming pared 5 bases from V and 9 bases from J, leaving 14 bases between. The germline V gene has CDR1 MDHEN and CDR2 SYDVKM. CDR3 residues: CASSPPGQWPQHF. The CDR3 region has the DNA TGTGCCAGCAGTCCCCCCGGCCAGTGGCCCCAGCATTTT. Looking up the rest from reference TRBV28 and TRBJ1-5 gives the full variable domain: DVKVTQSSRYLVKRTGEKVFLECVQDMDHENMFWYRQDPGLGLRLIYFSYDVKMKEKGDIPEGYSVSREKKERFSLILESASTNQTSMYLCASSPPGQWPQHFGDGTRLSIL.

This clonotype was observed at least ten times. This chain connects TRBV11-1 to TRBJ1-1; 10 bases fit TRBD1. Germline CDR1 reads SGHAT; CDR2 reads FQDESV (reference sequence). V lost 3 bases to trimming and J lost 3 bases; unmatched junction nucleotides: 4. The CDR3 totals 15 residues. The CDR3 coding sequence is TGTGCCAGCAGCTTGGGACAGGGGCGTTACACTGAAGCTTTCTTT. Protein sequence: CASSLGQGRYTEAFF.

This clonotype occurred many times. This chain connects TRBV7-9 to TRBJ2-7; TRBD2 is a possible D gene (5 bases). Between the trimmed V and J ends, which lost 1 base and 7 bases, there was a span of 8 bases. The germline V gene encodes CDR1 SEHNR and CDR2 FQNEAQ (reference sequence). CDR3 length: 12 residues. Here the CDR3 DNA reads TGTGCCAGCAGCTTAGAAGGACTTGAGCAGTACTTC. Residues: CASSLEGLEQYF.

This clonotype appeared many times. This chain joins TRBV7-9 and TRBJ2-1; D call uncertain. Trimming cost V 4 bases and J 2 bases, with 3 bases left between them. Germline CDR1 is SEHNR and CDR2 is FQNEAQ (reference sequence). CDR3 length equals 12 residues. CDR3 region: CASSYTYNEQFF. CDR3 DNA: TGTGCCAGCAGCTACACCTACAATGAGCAGTTCTTC. The variable domain in full, with the rest retrieved from reference TRBV7-9 and TRBJ2-1, is DTGVSQNPRHKITKRGQNVTFRCDPISEHNRLYWYRQTLGQGPEFLTYFQNEAQLEKSRLLSDRFSAERPKGSFSTLEIQRTEQGDSAMYLCASSYTYNEQFFGPGTRLTVL.

This rearrangement joins TRBV13 to TRBJ2-7, with 13 bases that match TRBD2. The ends lost 4 bases at V and 7 bases at J; junction bases unmatched: 7. The CDR3 is made up of 15 amino acids. Germline V lookup: CDR1 PRHDT, CDR2 FYEKMQ (reference sequence). DNA for the CDR3: TGTGCCAGCAGCTCTTCACTAGCGGGAGGGAGGGAGCAGTACTTC. This gives the protein CASSSSLAGGREQYF.

This rearrangement joins TRBV4-1 to TRBJ1-2; TRBD1 aligns across 7 bases. There are 18 residues in the CDR3. Losses at the gene ends were 4 bases for V and 1 base for J; bases not matched to a gene: 15. The V gene's germline CDR1 is MGHRA and CDR2 YSYEKL. The CDR3 DNA reads TGCGCCAGCAGCCTTTTTACCGGACAGGCAGCCTTTAACTATGGCTACACCTTC. Protein product: CASSLFTGQAAFNYGYTF.